Below, one TCR beta chain is given with its context. Sequencing used immunoSEQ multiplex PCR; TCRdb keeps in-frame clones, though not all of them. This sample carries about 200,000 clones, around 81% of them seen once, and the ten largest clones take 0.8% to 0.95%. The source of the sample is a study of blood T cell repertoires in COVID-19. The germline CDR1 and CDR2 sequences are MNHNY and SVGAGI (reference sequence). V was cut by 6 bases and J by 4 bases, with 14 bases left in between. This CDR3 contains 14 residues. During active infection, Seattle patients enrolled and were then monitored through disease.

The sequence derives from a man in his sixties with COVID-19, enrolled during active disease. Sequencing used peripheral blood. The chain recombines TRBV6-6 with TRBJ2-3, with unresolved D. The CDR3 is CASSPLGRADTQYF. The CDR3 DNA sequence: TGTGCCAGCAGCCCCCTCGGCCGGGCAGATACGCAGTATTTT.